The sequence of this TCR beta chain was determined in a study of shared clonotypes between healthy human individuals. As to this clone: As yet, its antigen is unknown.

Per sorted-subset replicate PCR, input was 150 to 250 ng DNA, representing about 29,000 T cell genomes. TCRdb's table, derived via immunoSEQ multiplex PCR, lists solely in-frame clones and lacks some. The table lists about 2.1 million clones, around 93% of them singletons. This CDR3 spans 15 amino acids. Looked up from germline, CDR1 is SGDLS and CDR2 is YYNGEE. Trimming cost V 1 base and J 6 bases; bases outside gene matches: 7. Only CD45RO-negative cells positively selected for CCR7 counted as naive CD8 cells, so terminally differentiated effector memory CD45RA+ cells were excluded. Overall study findings and caveats: What naive subsets generally showed was a larger estimated richness than memory subsets showed. Apart from blood, nothing was sampled; tissue repertoires likely differ.

Sequencing input: naive CD8+ T cells from PBMCs. V gene TRBV9 combines with J gene TRBJ2-1, with 7 bases that match TRBD2. This sequence was found in a man aged 18 to 30 in good health. Some clones in this sample may be carry-over from other donors' samples. CDR3: CASSVRGLVANEQFF. CDR3 bases: TGTGCCAGCAGCGTAAGAGGACTAGTAGCCAATGAGCAGTTCTTC.